These 26 T cell receptor beta chains came from one sample sequenced in a study of blood T cell repertoires in COVID-19. The assay was immunoSEQ multiplex PCR, and TCRdb's table has in-frame clones only and misses some. The sample holds 150,000 to 200,000 clones, roughly 75% seen once. The source material was peripheral blood. The receptors derive from a man between 65 and 85 years old with active or convalescent COVID-19.

The rearrangement joins TRBV2 to TRBJ1-1, with 7 bases aligning to TRBD1. This CDR3 region has 13 residues. V dropped 6 bases and J dropped 1; count of bases not matched to a gene: 2. CDR1 is SNHLY and CDR2 is FYNNEI in the germline V gene. DNA of the CDR3: TGTGCCAGCAGCGGGACAGCGAACACTGAAGCTTTCTTT. This encodes CASSGTANTEAFF. Full variable domain (outside the CDR3, taken from reference TRBV2 and TRBJ1-1): EPEVTQTPSHQVTQMGQEVILRCVPISNHLYFYWYRQILGQKVEFLVSFYNNEISEKSEIFDDQFSVERPDGSNFTLKIRSTKLEDSAMYFCASSGTANTEAFFGQGTRLTVV.

Only one count was recorded for this clone. This chain joins TRBV5-4 and TRBJ2-5; D gene unclear. CDR1 SGHNT and CDR2 YYREEE come from the germline V gene (reference sequence). Trimming pared 3 bases from V and 1 base from J, leaving 13 bases between. The CDR3 consists of 15 residues. The CDR3 loop reads CASSSPLGRQETQYF. CDR3 coding DNA: TGTGCCAGCAGCTCCCCCTTGGGCCGCCAAGAGACCCAGTACTTC.

The chain recombines TRBV19 with TRBJ1-2; D is possibly TRBD1 (6 bases). There are 14 residues in the CDR3. CDR1 LNHDA and CDR2 SQIVND come from the germline V gene (reference sequence). The V gene lost 0 bases and the J gene lost 4 bases, with 9 bases spanning the gap. The CDR3 nucleotides are TGTGCCAGTAGTATAGACCAGGGGATCTATGGCTACACCTTC. Translating gives CASSIDQGIYGYTF.

V usage is TRBV6-1 and J usage is TRBJ2-5; unclear D gene. From germline, CDR1 is MNHNS and CDR2 SASEGT. V was shortened by 2 bases and J by 3 bases, with 4 bases between the two germline ends. There are 12 residues in the CDR3. The CDR3 sequence is CASSEPEETQYF. Here the CDR3 DNA reads TGTGCCAGCAGTGAACCTGAAGAGACCCAGTACTTC.

The chain recombines TRBV20-1 with TRBJ2-2, with 9 bases aligning to TRBD2. V gave up 3 bases and J gave up 6 bases; unmatched junction bases: 5. Germline loops: CDR1 DFQATT, CDR2 SNEGSKA (reference sequence). The CDR3 runs 14 residues. The CDR3 region is CSASLAGFPGELFF. The CDR3 nucleotides read TGCAGTGCTAGTCTAGCGGGGTTTCCCGGGGAGCTGTTTTTT.

V and J are TRBV6-5 and TRBJ2-7; TRBD2 matches at 9 bases. From germline, CDR1 is MNHEY and CDR2 SVGAGI. This CDR3 is 15 amino acids long. The J segment lost 5 bases and the V segment lost 6 bases, leaving 11 bases of the junction unmatched. The CDR3 region has the DNA TGTGCCAGCAGACCCCCTCTAGCGGGGAGGGACGAGCAGTACTTC. Translation: CASRPPLAGRDEQYF.

The genes are TRBV5-4 and TRBJ2-5; D is undetermined. Germline V gene data show CDR1 as SGHNT and CDR2 as YYREEE (reference sequence). V was shortened by 0 bases and J by 1 base, with 13 bases between the two germline ends. The CDR3 length is 16 residues. The CDR3 spells CASSLGPLSFQETQYF. The CDR3 DNA sequence: TGTGCCAGCAGCTTGGGGCCCCTCTCCTTCCAAGAGACCCAGTACTTC.

CDR3 loop: CASSYSTSGRYEQYF. CDR3 DNA: TGCGCCAGCAGTTATTCGACTAGCGGGAGATACGAGCAGTACTTC. The chain has TRBV5-1 and TRBJ2-7; 12 nucleotides agree with TRBD2. The CDR3 totals 15 residues. J lost 4 bases, V lost 5 bases, and 7 bases had no gene match. Germline assignment: CDR1 SGHRS and CDR2 YFSETQ.

V gene TRBV2 combines with J gene TRBJ2-4; tentative D call: TRBD2 (5 bases). The CDR3 length is 17 residues. V was pared by 7 bases and J by 0 bases, with 19 bases between. Germline lookup yields CDR1 SNHLY and CDR2 FYNNEI. Here the CDR3 reads CASMRVREPLAKNIQYF. The CDR3 DNA sequence: TGTGCCAGCATGCGAGTTCGGGAACCCTTAGCCAAAAACATTCAGTACTTC.

The J gene is TRBJ2-1, the V gene TRBV30, with 8 bases aligning to TRBD2. V shed 4 bases and J 8 bases; nucleotides not matched to a gene: 13. The CDR3 loop spans 15 amino acids. The germline V gene has CDR1 GTSNPN and CDR2 SVGIG (reference sequence). CDR3: CAWKSNGGERHEQFF. CDR3 DNA: TGTGCCTGGAAATCCAACGGGGGGGAACGACATGAGCAGTTCTTC.

The chain employs TRBV27 and TRBJ1-5, with D unresolved. Between the trimmed V and J ends, which lost 5 bases and 5 bases, there was a span of 10 bases. The germline CDR1 and CDR2 sequences are MNHEY and SMNVEV (reference sequence). The CDR3 sequence is 13 residues long. The CDR3 protein is CASSLREDQPQHF. The CDR3 region has the DNA TGTGCCAGCAGTCTCCGGGAGGATCAGCCCCAGCATTTT.

The chain uses TRBV11-2 and TRBJ1-1; possible D gene TRBD1, 6 bases. V lost 5 bases and J lost 3, with 16 bases in between. Germline CDR1 is SGHAT and CDR2 is FQNNGV. The CDR3 runs 15 residues. CDR3 in amino acids: CASSPPGGGYTEAFF. CDR3 DNA sequence: TGTGCCAGCAGCCCCCCTGGGGGGGGCTACACTGAAGCTTTCTTT. Drawing the rest from reference TRBV11-2 and TRBJ1-1, the complete variable domain is EAGVAQSPRYKIIEKRQSVAFWCNPISGHATLYWYQQILGQGPKLLIQFQNNGVVDDSQLPKDRFSAERLKGVDSTLKIQPAKLEDSAVYLCASSPPGGGYTEAFFGQGTRLTVV.

This clone was observed a few times. CDR3 sequence (DNA): TGTGCCAGCTCACCATCAGGGGACGAGCAGTACTTC. Translated: CASSPSGDEQYF. This rearrangement joins TRBV18 to TRBJ2-7, with D perhaps TRBD1 (6 bases). CDR1 and CDR2 (germline): KGHSH, LQKENI. CDR3 size: 12 residues. Trimming removed 2 bases from V and 5 bases from J, with 7 bases in between.

The J gene is TRBJ1-5, the V gene TRBV6-6; D might be TRBD1 (6 bases). Per the germline V gene, CDR1 is MNHNY and CDR2 is SVGAGI (reference sequence). V was shortened by 3 bases and J by 11 bases, with 8 bases between the two germline ends. This CDR3 contains 11 residues. As DNA, the CDR3 is TGTGCCAGCAGTTATGACAGGACCCAGCATTTT. Its protein is CASSYDRTQHF.

The chain recombines TRBV5-4 with TRBJ2-2, with a tentative D call TRBD1 (6 bases). Germline V CDR1 and CDR2: SGHNT, YYREEE (reference sequence). The CDR3 is 13 amino acids. V lost 4 bases, J lost 5 bases, and 9 bases lay in between. CDR3 region: CASSLGQTGELFF. CDR3 bases: TGTGCCAGCAGCCTCGGACAGACCGGGGAGCTGTTTTTT.

This chain links TRBV29-1 with TRBJ1-1; D gene unclear. The CDR3 totals 12 residues. The V gene lost 7 bases and the J gene lost 4 bases, with 13 bases spanning the gap. CDR1 and CDR2 (germline): SQVTM, ANQGSEA. The DNA for the CDR3 is TGCAGCGCTGGACTGCGAGGCACTGAAGCTTTCTTT. As protein: CSAGLRGTEAFF. The full variable domain, in which reference TRBV29-1 and TRBJ1-1 provide the parts outside the CDR3, is SAVISQKPSRDICQRGTSLTIQCQVDSQVTMMFWYRQQPGQSLTLIATANQGSEATYESGFVIDKFPISRPNLTFSTLTVSNMSPEDSSIYLCSAGLRGTEAFFGQGTRLTVV.

This rearrangement joins TRBV10-1 to TRBJ2-1; D is possibly TRBD2 (6 bases). The germline gives CDR1 WNHNN, CDR2 SYGVQD (reference sequence). The CDR3 spans 15 residues. Trimming shortened V by 3 bases and J by 0 bases, and 9 bases separated the two germline ends. The CDR3 sequence: CASSERRVSYNEQFF. In DNA form, the CDR3 reads TGCGCCAGCAGTGAAAGGAGGGTCTCCTACAATGAGCAGTTCTTC.

The rearrangement links TRBV6-5 to TRBJ1-2, with 8 nucleotides matching TRBD1. V trimming: 2 bases; J trimming: 9 bases; junction bases outside the gene matches: 5. Germline V gene lookup returns CDR1 MNHEY and CDR2 SVGAGI. The CDR3 extends over 13 amino acids. The CDR3 nucleotides read TGTGCCAGCAGTTACCGGACAGGGATGAGCTACACCTTC. Translation gives CASSYRTGMSYTF.

Here the CDR3 reads CASSTPGIYNSPLHF. CDR3 DNA sequence: TGTGCCAGCAGTACGCCGGGTATTTATAATTCACCCCTCCACTTT. The chain recombines TRBV28 with TRBJ1-6; D gene unclear. Trimming took 5 bases from V and 4 from J, leaving 12 bases between them. The CDR3 contains 15 residues. Germline V gene sequence: CDR1 MDHEN, CDR2 SYDVKM. Supplemented by reference TRBV28 and TRBJ1-6, the full variable domain reads DVKVTQSSRYLVKRTGEKVFLECVQDMDHENMFWYRQDPGLGLRLIYFSYDVKMKEKGDIPEGYSVSREKKERFSLILESASTNQTSMYLCASSTPGIYNSPLHFGNGTRLTVT.

This chain uses TRBV3-1 (or the pseudogene TRBV3-2) with TRBJ2-5, with TRBD2 as a possible D gene (5 bases). The CDR3 has 13 amino acids. V lost 0 bases and J 13 bases, leaving 15 bases between the germline ends. Germline V gene sequence: CDR1 LGHDT, CDR2 YNNKEL (reference sequence). The CDR3 reads CASSQDPEVSRYF. The CDR3 bases are TGTGCCAGCAGCCAAGACCCGGAGGTGTCTCGGTACTTC.

This clone came up once. The chain combines TRBV27 with TRBJ2-3, with 10 bases aligning to TRBD2. The J segment lost 3 bases and the V segment lost 6 bases, leaving 3 bases of the junction unmatched. The CDR3 totals 14 residues. In germline, CDR1 is MNHEY, CDR2 SMNVEV (reference sequence). The DNA of the CDR3 is TGTGCCAGCAGATCTAGCGGGGGAACAGATACGCAGTATTTT. Translating gives CASRSSGGTDTQYF.

The DNA of the CDR3 is TGTGCCAGCAGCTTTGGGCAAGAACGTGAGCAGTTCTTC. This encodes CASSFGQEREQFF. This chain joins TRBV5-4 and TRBJ2-1; no firm D call. Germline CDR1 and CDR2: SGHNT and YYREEE (reference sequence). V was pared by 2 bases and J by 9 bases, with 12 bases between. The CDR3 spans 13 residues. The whole variable domain, remainder taken from reference TRBV5-4 and TRBJ2-1, is ETGVTQSPTHLIKTRGQQVTLRCSSQSGHNTVSWYQQALGQGPQFIFQYYREEENGRGNFPPRFSGLQFPNYSSELNVNALELDDSALYLCASSFGQEREQFFGPGTRLTVL.

V and J are TRBV6-6 and TRBJ1-2, with TRBD1 as a possible D gene (6 bases). This CDR3 spans 15 amino acids. The germline CDR1 and CDR2 sequences are MNHNY and SVGAGI (reference sequence). Trimming stripped 2 bases from V and 6 bases from J, with 16 bases between. The CDR3 DNA follows: TGTGCCAGCAGTTACGGGACACTCGAAGGTAATGGCTACACCTTC. Protein product: CASSYGTLEGNGYTF.

The V call is TRBV19, the J call TRBJ2-7, with TRBD2 matching over 8 bases. The germline V gene encodes CDR1 LNHDA and CDR2 SQIVND (reference sequence). After removal of 5 bases from V and 5 bases from J, the junction contained 14 bases not matched to a gene. The CDR3 totals 16 residues. The CDR3 loop reads CASSPADLREGHEQYF. The CDR3 DNA is TGTGCCAGTAGTCCAGCGGACTTACGGGAGGGCCACGAGCAGTACTTC.

The table lists this clone with a count of one. V is TRBV9 and J is TRBJ2-6; a weak D match, TRBD2 (6 bases). Trimming left V 0 bases short and J 0 bases short, with 13 bases between. The CDR3 length is 18 residues. In germline, CDR1 is SGDLS, CDR2 YYNGEE. CDR3 sequence (DNA): TGTGCCAGCAGCGTAGATGCGGGAATAGCCTCTGGGGCCAACGTCCTGACTTTC. Translating it yields CASSVDAGIASGANVLTF.

This clone was recorded only once. This chain connects TRBV12-5 to TRBJ1-1; D not resolved. The CDR3 covers 13 residues. Germline values: CDR1 LGHNT, CDR2 FRNRAP. Trimming cost V 7 bases and J 0 bases, with 9 bases left between them. CDR3 DNA: TGTGCTAGTGCCCACTCCCTGAACACTGAAGCTTTCTTT. Its translation is CASAHSLNTEAFF.